The present entry profiles one T cell receptor (beta chain) with its context. This sample was included in a study of regulatory T cells in long-lasting Graves disease. To make TCR beta libraries, researchers used iRepertoire HTBI primers and Arm-PCR of CDR3 regions. TCRdb re-analysed the multiplex PCR reads in MiXCR, keeping a single row per CDR3 protein. Of a few hundred thousand distinct CDR3 sequences in the sample, about a quarter are singletons; the top ten hold around 24%. This CDR3 is built from 17 residues. V was pared by 5 bases and J by 2 bases, with 13 bases of the junction left unmatched. CDR1 and CDR2 from the germline V gene are LNHDA and SQIVND (reference sequence). Time point denoted: persistent/refractory GD, antithyroid drugs over 5 years with positive TRAb. Following extraction of RNA from PBMCs, that RNA was used to make the TCR library. The authors diagnosed Graves' disease using American Thyroid Association guidelines. As a group, patients came from one endocrinology department in Xi'an, China.

This TCR came from a female donor with Graves disease. The chain is built from TRBV19 and TRBJ1-1, with TRBD1 identical over 8 bases. This specimen was peripheral blood mononuclear cells (PBMCs), taken when the disease was refractory, from a patient treated with antithyroid drugs. DNA of the CDR3: TGTGCCAGTAGTGCGGAACCCGGGACAGGACCAAACACTGAAGCTTTCTTT. This gives the protein CASSAEPGTGPNTEAFF.